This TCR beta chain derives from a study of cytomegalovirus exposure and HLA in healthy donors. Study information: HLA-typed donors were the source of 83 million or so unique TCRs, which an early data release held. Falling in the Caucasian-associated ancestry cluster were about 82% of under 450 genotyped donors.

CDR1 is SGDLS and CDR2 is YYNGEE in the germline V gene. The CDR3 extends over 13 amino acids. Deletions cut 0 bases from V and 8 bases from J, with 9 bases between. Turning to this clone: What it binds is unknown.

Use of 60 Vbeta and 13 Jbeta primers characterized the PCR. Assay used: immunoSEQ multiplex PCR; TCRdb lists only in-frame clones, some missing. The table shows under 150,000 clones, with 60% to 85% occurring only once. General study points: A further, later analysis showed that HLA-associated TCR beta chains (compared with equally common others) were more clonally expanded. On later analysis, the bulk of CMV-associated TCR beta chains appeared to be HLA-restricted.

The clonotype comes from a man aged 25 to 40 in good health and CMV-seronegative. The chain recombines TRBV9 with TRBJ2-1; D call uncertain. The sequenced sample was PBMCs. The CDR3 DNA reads TGTGCCAGCAGCGTAGCGCCAGAGGATGAGCAGTTCTTC. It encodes CASSVAPEDEQFF.